What follows are 21 T cell receptor beta chains derived from one specimen sequenced in a study of shared clonotypes between healthy human individuals. The table came from immunoSEQ multiplex PCR; TCRdb's copy has only in-frame clones and leaves some out. The sample has about 1.9 million clones; just over 90% are singletons. The naive CD8 fraction comprised CD45RO-negative cells positively selected for CCR7 and excluded terminally differentiated effector memory CD45RA+ cells. The specimen was naive CD8+ T cells from PBMCs. The origin of the receptors is a man aged 18 to 35 in good health. Some clones in this sample may be carry-over from other donors' samples.

This clone was counted once. The chain employs TRBV28 and TRBJ2-7; D is tentatively TRBD1 or TRBD2 (5 bases each). V dropped 6 bases and J dropped 3 bases, with 15 bases sitting between them. The length of the CDR3 is 14 residues. Germline V gene lookup returns CDR1 MDHEN and CDR2 SYDVKM. The CDR3 sequence is CASSGTDASYEQYF. The CDR3 DNA is TGTGCCAGCAGCGGGACGGACGCCAGCTACGAGCAGTACTTC.

The chain carries TRBV7-2 and TRBJ2-7; no clear D gene. The length of the CDR3 is 14 residues. V was clipped by 3 bases and J by 5 bases, with 14 bases between them. Germline CDR1 is SGHTA and CDR2 is FQGNSA. DNA of the CDR3: TGTGCCAGCAGCTTCGGAAGGACCCGGGACGAGCAGTACTTC. It yields the protein CASSFGRTRDEQYF.

J is TRBJ2-3 and V is TRBV29-1; TRBD1 matches 8 bases. This CDR3 has 15 residues. The V and J ends lost 5 bases and 4 bases, in that order; junction bases with no gene match: 11. In germline, CDR1 is SQVTM, CDR2 ANQGSEA. The CDR3 protein is CSVCRVDRGADTQYF. DNA for the CDR3: TGCAGCGTTTGTCGCGTCGACAGGGGAGCAGATACGCAGTATTTT.

The rearrangement links TRBV9 to TRBJ2-3; the D gene is possibly TRBD1 (5 bases). CDR3 length: 15 residues. Per the germline V gene, CDR1 is SGDLS and CDR2 is YYNGEE. Trimming removed 3 bases at V and 2 bases at J, with 13 bases between. CDR3 protein: CASSETASFTDTQYF. As DNA, the CDR3 is TGTGCCAGCAGCGAGACAGCCAGCTTCACAGATACGCAGTATTTT.

V usage is TRBV6-1 and J usage is TRBJ1-1, with TRBD1 identical over 9 bases. The CDR3 has 15 amino acids. Germline V gene lookup returns CDR1 MNHNS and CDR2 SASEGT. The V and J ends lost 5 bases and 5 bases, in that order; junction bases with no gene match: 9. The chain's CDR3 is CASSQLTGGWTEAFF. The CDR3 coding sequence is TGTGCCAGCAGTCAACTTACAGGGGGCTGGACTGAAGCTTTCTTT.

The V call is TRBV27, the J call TRBJ2-2, with 7 bases that match TRBD1. This CDR3 contains 16 residues. Trimming at V came to 3 bases and at J to 5 bases, leaving 9 bases not matched to a gene. The germline V gene has CDR1 MNHEY and CDR2 SMNVEV (reference sequence). The CDR3: CASSFLRQGGTGELFF. CDR3 nucleotides: TGTGCCAGCAGTTTTCTCAGACAGGGTGGGACCGGGGAGCTGTTTTTT.

The chain carries TRBV14 and TRBJ2-2; D possibly uses TRBD1 or TRBD2 (5 bases each). The V and J ends lost 1 base and 6 bases respectively, with 12 bases between them. The CDR3 is 15 residues long. Germline loops: CDR1 SGHDN, CDR2 FVKESK. In DNA form, the CDR3 reads TGTGCCAGCAGCCAAGCGAGGGGCGCTCCCGGGGAGCTGTTTTTT. Residues: CASSQARGAPGELFF.

The chain combines TRBV6-6 with TRBJ2-7; D is possibly TRBD1 (6 bases). Germline V gene lookup returns CDR1 MNHNY and CDR2 SVGAGI (reference sequence). The CDR3 length is 14 residues. V gave up 2 bases and J gave up 4 bases, with 12 bases separating them. CDR3 residues: CASSYLGQGYEQYF. CDR3 DNA sequence: TGTGCCAGCAGTTACCTGGGCCAGGGGTACGAGCAGTACTTC.

The rearrangement uses TRBV7-9 and TRBJ2-7; D might be TRBD1 or TRBD2, each matching 6 bases. The CDR3 is 16 residues long. Germline CDR1 reads SEHNR; CDR2 reads FQNEAQ (reference sequence). Trimming stripped 5 bases from V and 0 bases from J, with 17 bases between. CDR3 sequence reads: CASSTPGAASSYEQYF. The CDR3 DNA reads as TGTGCCAGCAGCACCCCGGGGGCGGCGAGCTCCTACGAGCAGTACTTC.

Note on this clone: The same CDR3 can be traced to other DNA sequences in this sample. CDR3 loop: CASSLLGNEKLFF. Written as DNA, the CDR3 is TGTGCCAGCAGTTTATTGGGGAATGAAAAACTGTTTTTT. The V and J genes are TRBV27 and TRBJ1-4; D remains ambiguous. The CDR3 is 13 residues long. The germline V and J ends were trimmed by 1 base and 5 bases, with 5 bases remaining between them. Per the germline V gene, CDR1 is MNHEY and CDR2 is SMNVEV (reference sequence).

The chain uses TRBV5-1 and TRBJ2-1; 8 bases align to TRBD2. Germline V gene lookup returns CDR1 SGHRS and CDR2 YFSETQ. There are 14 residues in the CDR3. CDR3 protein: CSSNESGRRGEQFF. CDR3 sequence (DNA): TGCTCCTCGAACGAGAGCGGGAGAAGAGGTGAGCAGTTCTTC.

With respect to this clone: Distinct nucleotide sequences in the sample also encode this CDR3. The chain links TRBV27 to TRBJ2-7, with D possibly matching TRBD1 (6 bases). CDR3 size: 14 residues. CDR1 is MNHEY and CDR2 is SMNVEV in the germline V gene (reference sequence). Deletions cut 1 base from V and 2 bases from J, with 9 bases between. CDR3 DNA: TGTGCCAGCAGTTTATTGGGACAACCCTACGAGCAGTACTTC. It yields the protein CASSLLGQPYEQYF.

The V gene is TRBV27, the J gene TRBJ2-1; TRBD1 matches at 10 bases. Trimming at V came to 0 bases and at J to 7 bases, leaving 9 bases not matched to a gene. The CDR3 sequence is 17 residues long. The germline gives CDR1 MNHEY, CDR2 SMNVEV (reference sequence). The CDR3 DNA follows: TGTGCCAGCAGTTTATCGGGAGGGGGACAGGGGTGGAATGAGCAGTTCTTC. This sequence encodes CASSLSGGGQGWNEQFF.

The V call is TRBV19, the J call TRBJ2-7; 7 bases agree with TRBD2. The germline V gene has CDR1 LNHDA and CDR2 SQIVND (reference sequence). This CDR3 comprises 11 residues. Germline trimming cut 4 bases from V and 6 bases from J; bases unmatched to any gene: 0. CDR3 coding DNA: TGTGCCAGTAGTAGCGGGAGCGAGCAGTACTTC. This encodes CASSSGSEQYF.

The chain uses TRBV7-2 and TRBJ2-1, with D perhaps TRBD1 or TRBD2 (6 bases each). V lost 5 bases and J lost 7, with 9 bases in between. CDR1 and CDR2 (germline): SGHTA, FQGNSA. This CDR3 spans 12 amino acids. The CDR3 loop reads CASSKGGNEQFF. In DNA form, the CDR3 reads TGTGCCAGCAGCAAGGGGGGAAATGAGCAGTTCTTC. Based on the CDR3 plus reference TRBV7-2 and TRBJ2-1, the full variable domain is GAGVSQSPSNKVTEKGKDVELRCDPISGHTALYWYRQSLGQGLEFLIYFQGNSAPDKSGLPSDRFSAERTGGSVSTLTIQRTQQEDSAVYLCASSKGGNEQFFGPGTRLTVL.

The chain has TRBV11-2 and TRBJ1-4; tentative D call: TRBD1 (6 bases). Germline V gives CDR1 SGHAT, CDR2 FQNNGV. This CDR3 spans 17 amino acids. V shed 4 bases and J shed 0 bases, with 15 bases lying between them. The DNA for the CDR3 is TGTGCCAGCAGCTATAGGTGGACAGCTGCAACTAATGAAAAACTGTTTTTT. Encoded protein: CASSYRWTAATNEKLFF.

The rearrangement uses TRBV7-2 and TRBJ1-5; possibly TRBD1 for D (5 bases). The CDR3 consists of 18 residues. Germline assignment: CDR1 SGHTA and CDR2 FQGNSA. The ends were cut back, 1 base at V and 5 bases at J, with 21 bases in the middle. This CDR3 reads CASSLGRYGMEGYQPQHF. In nucleotides, the CDR3 is TGTGCCAGCAGCTTAGGTCGATATGGAATGGAGGGGTATCAGCCCCAGCATTTT.

V is TRBV28 and J is TRBJ1-5, with TRBD1 as a possible D gene (6 bases). Trimming removed 2 bases at V and 1 base at J, with 9 bases between. Germline CDR1 reads MDHEN; CDR2 reads SYDVKM. The CDR3 length is 15 residues. The CDR3 loop reads CASSLKGVSNQPQHF. DNA for the CDR3: TGTGCCAGCAGTTTAAAGGGGGTAAGCAATCAGCCCCAGCATTTT.

CDR3 DNA sequence: TGTGCCAGCAGCGCCTGGACGAACACTGAAGCTTTCTTT. This sequence encodes CASSAWTNTEAFF. This sequence joins TRBV7-2 and TRBJ1-1; unclear D gene. The CDR3 is made up of 13 amino acids. The V gene lost 5 bases and the J gene lost 1 base, with 8 bases spanning the gap. CDR1 and CDR2 (germline): SGHTA, FQGNSA. The whole variable domain, remainder taken from reference TRBV7-2 and TRBJ1-1, is GAGVSQSPSNKVTEKGKDVELRCDPISGHTALYWYRQSLGQGLEFLIYFQGNSAPDKSGLPSDRFSAERTGGSVSTLTIQRTQQEDSAVYLCASSAWTNTEAFFGQGTRLTVV.

This chain uses TRBV5-4 with TRBJ1-1; no clear D gene. V was cut by 4 bases and J by 4 bases, with 14 bases left in between. The CDR3 is 14 amino acids. Germline V gives CDR1 SGHNT, CDR2 YYREEE (reference sequence). CDR3 residues: CASSPDRSPTEAFF. CDR3 coding DNA: TGTGCCAGCAGCCCTGATAGATCCCCCACTGAAGCTTTCTTT.

CDR3: CASSFDSGDEQYF. In DNA form, the CDR3 reads TGTGCCAGCAGCTTCGACTCAGGCGACGAGCAGTACTTC. The genes are TRBV9 and TRBJ2-7, with no clear D. Germline CDR1 reads SGDLS; CDR2 reads YYNGEE. The CDR3 is 13 residues long. V shed 4 bases and J shed 5 bases, with 13 bases lying between them. The variable domain in full, completed from reference TRBV9 and TRBJ2-7, reads DSGVTQTPKHLITATGQRVTLRCSPRSGDLSVYWYQQSLDQGLQFLIQYYNGEERAKGNILERFSAQQFPDLHSELNLSSLELGDSALYFCASSFDSGDEQYFGPGTRLTVT.